These 4 T cell receptor beta chains were sequenced from one sample in a study of technical replicates of blood from several donors (dated by TCRdb to about 2017). Preparation of the library involved the immunoSEQ multiplex PCR assay. As stored in TCRdb, this immuneACCESS dataset retains in-frame rearrangements with V and J assigned. A fraction of the clones does not appear; measured against another copy, unresolved V genes explain less than half of the discrepancy, and the remainder lacks a known reason. For this sample the table gives about 57,000 clones, of which around 87% were detected only once. The ten largest account for 5% to 5.5% of the sample. The sample was PBMCs. These receptors originate from a human donor in good health. Some clones in this sample may be carry-over from other donors' samples.

This rearrangement joins TRBV15 to TRBJ2-7, with D unclear. V was shortened by 1 base and J by 2 bases, with 12 bases between the two germline ends. CDR3 length: 15 residues. CDR1 is LNHNV and CDR2 is YYDKDF in the germline V gene (reference sequence). The CDR3 DNA follows: TGTGCCACCAGCAGAGGCTCCGGCGGAACCTACGAGCAGTACTTC. This sequence encodes CATSRGSGGTYEQYF.

This rearrangement joins TRBV23-1 to TRBJ2-3; TRBD2 might be the D (5 bases). TRBV23-1 counts as an open reading frame of uncertain function. V lost 3 bases and J lost 2, with 24 bases in between. The CDR3 runs 19 residues. The CDR3 region is CASSHRPDLASIVTDTQYF. The CDR3 nucleotides are TGCGCCAGCAGTCACCGACCGGACCTGGCTAGCATAGTCACAGATACGCAGTATTTT.

This chain uses TRBV5-6 with TRBJ1-2, with a tentative D call TRBD1 (5 bases). Germline CDR1 reads SGHDT; CDR2 reads YYEEEE. This CDR3 has 13 amino acids. V lost 4 bases, J lost 5 bases, and 12 bases lay in between. Here the CDR3 reads CASSNGGRYGYTF. As DNA, the CDR3 is TGTGCCAGCAGCAACGGGGGACGGTATGGCTACACCTTC.

The rearrangement links TRBV11-3 to TRBJ2-1; 11 nucleotides agree with TRBD2. Trimming took 6 bases from V and 7 from J; bases not matched to a gene: 5. The CDR3 is 14 amino acids. Germline loops: CDR1 SGHNT, CDR2 YENEEA. This CDR3 is CASSALAGGNEQFF. The CDR3 DNA follows: TGTGCCAGCAGTGCGCTAGCGGGAGGAAATGAGCAGTTCTTC. The full variable domain, with the rest looked up from reference TRBV11-3 and TRBJ2-1, is EAGVVQSPRYKIIEKKQPVAFWCNPISGHNTLYWYLQNLGQGPELLIRYENEEAVDDSQLPKDRFSAERLKGVDSTLKIQPAELGDSAVYLCASSALAGGNEQFFGPGTRLTVL.